The entry that follows covers one TCR beta chain sequence. Antigen unknown. The sample originates from a study of spatial heterogeneity in lung cancer. From the 5' RACE reads, TCRdb called clonotypes with MiXCR, one entry per CDR3 protein. Of under 85,000 distinct CDR3 sequences listed, about 8% are singletons. Germline assignment: CDR1 LGHNA and CDR2 YNFKEQ. V lost 3 bases, J lost 7 bases, and 16 bases lay in between. The CDR3 extends over 15 amino acids. Notes on the study in general: Circulating ubiquitous expanded tumor TCRs were observed more frequently at resection than at follow-up.

Time point meaning: sample taken at primary tumor resection. The chain recombines TRBV4-2 with TRBJ1-5; D might be TRBD1 (5 bases). The input for sequencing was PBMCs, taken at surgery. The origin of this receptor is a male donor with early-stage non-small cell lung cancer. Written as DNA, the CDR3 is TGTGCCAGCAGCCAGAGAACAGGTACGGGACAGCCCCAGCATTTT. Its protein is CASSQRTGTGQPQHF.